This note documents a single T cell receptor (beta chain) sequence. The CDR3 is made up of 14 amino acids. Germline assignment: CDR1 MNHNS and CDR2 SASEGT. The V end was cut by 1 base, the J end by 4 bases, with 8 bases between. Only in-frame clones appear in the TCRdb table, and some are missing; sequencing was by immunoSEQ multiplex PCR. The sample includes more than 100,000 clones, less than 90% seen only once; the top ten take 2.4%. This sample is part of a study of T cell responses to AZD1222 COVID-19 vaccine. The TCR originated in an adult in good health. This sample comprised peripheral blood, obtained on day 0 of AZD1222 vaccination. The chain is built from TRBV6-1 and TRBJ2-1; tentative D call: TRBD1 (6 bases). The CDR3 DNA reads TGTGCCAGCAGTGAAGGGACAGTGTACAATGAGCAGTTCTTC. Amino acids: CASSEGTVYNEQFF.